The T cell receptor beta chain described here comes from a study of blood T cell repertoires in COVID-19. Overall study context: COVID-19 samples, acute and convalescent, were from the United States, Italy and Spain. Sources were T cells, B-cell-depleted T cells, or PBMCs; the material itself was cDNA or gDNA.

Researchers sorted participants into cohorts using their self-reported clinical history. How the authors handled the data: It was from reference gene primer amplification that nucleated cell counts were estimated. Produced via immunoSEQ multiplex PCR; TCRdb's table is partial and in-frame only. V and J calls plus clone size are reproduced from that table; the DNA served to infer D and trimming. The sample gives 340,000 or so clones, 80% to 90% of which show up once; about 4% is in the top ten. The length of the CDR3 is 15 residues. The germline V and J ends were trimmed by 0 bases and 3 bases, with 12 bases remaining between them. Per the germline V gene, CDR1 is SGDLS and CDR2 is YYNGEE.

The V call is TRBV9, the J call TRBJ2-5; TRBD2 is a possible D gene (6 bases). Source material: PBMCs or T cells enriched from blood (not recorded which). The sequence derives from a woman aged 40 to 55 with acute COVID-19. The CDR3 region has the DNA TGTGCCAGCAGCGTAGTTACTAGCAGAAAAGAGACCCAGTACTTC. It translates to CASSVVTSRKETQYF.